One sample yielded the 5 T cell receptor beta chains listed below, sequenced in a study of T cell repertoires in cytomegalovirus infection. No antigen is known for these receptors. Via MiXCR, TCRdb re-called the reads, giving one row per CDR3 protein. Here the sample spans around 540,000 distinct CDR3 sequences, around 35% being singletons. The sequenced sample was cultured PBMCs, obtained from culture after CMV antigen stimulation. Receptor source: a human donor in good health (CMV status not recorded). Some clones in this sample may be carry-over from other donors' samples.

Only a few counts were recorded for this clonotype. CDR3 nucleotide sequence: TGTGCCAGCAGCAGAAGGGGACAGGGAAAGTACACCGGGGAGCTGTTTTTT. It codes for CASSRRGQGKYTGELFF. V usage is TRBV9 and J usage is TRBJ2-2; 9 bases are a match to TRBD1. J gave up 3 bases and V 4 bases, and 10 bases lay outside the gene matches. The CDR3 totals 17 residues. The germline V gene has CDR1 SGDLS and CDR2 YYNGEE. The full variable domain, its missing parts supplied by reference TRBV9 and TRBJ2-2, is DSGVTQTPKHLITATGQRVTLRCSPRSGDLSVYWYQQSLDQGLQFLIQYYNGEERAKGNILERFSAQQFPDLHSELNLSSLELGDSALYFCASSRRGQGKYTGELFFGEGSRLTVL.

This clonotype was picked up many times. The chain employs TRBV7-2 and TRBJ1-2, with TRBD1 as a possible D gene (6 bases). Trimming took 3 bases from V and 8 from J, leaving 10 bases between them. CDR3 length equals 12 residues. Germline CDR1 reads SGHTA; CDR2 reads FQGNSA. The DNA for the CDR3 is TGTGCCAGCAGCTTTGGGGGGCAGGGCTACACCTTC. Its translation: CASSFGGQGYTF.

This chain uses TRBV6-2 or TRBV6-3 with TRBJ1-5, with D possibly matching TRBD1 (5 bases). This CDR3 spans 15 amino acids. Germline CDR1 reads MNHEY; CDR2 reads SVGEGT. V was clipped by 5 bases and J by 2 bases, with 13 bases between them. CDR3 sequence (DNA): TGTGCCAGCAGTCAGGGACGGGGAGGCAATCAGCCCCAGCATTTT. Protein product: CASSQGRGGNQPQHF.

This clonotype was seen a handful of times. V usage is TRBV7-6 and J usage is TRBJ2-3; 13 nucleotides match TRBD2. This CDR3 spans 17 amino acids. V trimming: 11 bases; J trimming: 2 bases; junction bases outside the gene matches: 13. Per the germline V gene, CDR1 is SGHVS and CDR2 is FNYEAQ. Here the CDR3 DNA reads TGTGCCGAGGGACTAGCGGGAATCAGAATGGTCACAGATACGCAGTATTTT. It encodes CAEGLAGIRMVTDTQYF. Full variable domain (remainder filled in from reference TRBV7-6 and TRBJ2-3): GAGVSQSPRYKVTKRGQDVALRCDPISGHVSLYWYRQALGQGPEFLTYFNYEAQQDKSGLPNDRFSAERPEGSISTLTIQRTEQRDSAMYRCAEGLAGIRMVTDTQYFGPGTRLTVL.

This clonotype was seen many times. V is TRBV7-2 and J is TRBJ2-7; possible D gene TRBD1, 7 bases. Germline CDR1 is SGHTA and CDR2 is FQGNSA. This CDR3 spans 14 amino acids. Deletions cut 0 bases from V and 5 bases from J, with 11 bases between. The CDR3 bases are TGTGCCAGCAGCTTAGCGGCCAGGGGGGACGAGCAGTACTTC. It encodes CASSLAARGDEQYF. Full variable domain (remainder filled in from reference TRBV7-2 and TRBJ2-7): GAGVSQSPSNKVTEKGKDVELRCDPISGHTALYWYRQSLGQGLEFLIYFQGNSAPDKSGLPSDRFSAERTGGSVSTLTIQRTQQEDSAVYLCASSLAARGDEQYFGPGTRLTVT.